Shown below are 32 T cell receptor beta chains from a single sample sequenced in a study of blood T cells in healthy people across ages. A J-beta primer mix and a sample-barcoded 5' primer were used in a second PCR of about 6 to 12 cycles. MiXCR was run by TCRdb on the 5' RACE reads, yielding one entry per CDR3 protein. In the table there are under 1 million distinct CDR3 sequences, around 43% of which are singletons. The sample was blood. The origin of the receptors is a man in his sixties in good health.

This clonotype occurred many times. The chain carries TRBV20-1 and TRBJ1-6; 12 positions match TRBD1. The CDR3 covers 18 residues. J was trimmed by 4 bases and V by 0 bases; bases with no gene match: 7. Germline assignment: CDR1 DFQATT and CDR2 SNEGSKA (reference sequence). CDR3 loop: CSARDRGTGGSYNSPLHF. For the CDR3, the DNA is TGCAGTGCTAGAGATCGTGGGACAGGGGGCTCTTATAATTCACCCCTCCACTTT.

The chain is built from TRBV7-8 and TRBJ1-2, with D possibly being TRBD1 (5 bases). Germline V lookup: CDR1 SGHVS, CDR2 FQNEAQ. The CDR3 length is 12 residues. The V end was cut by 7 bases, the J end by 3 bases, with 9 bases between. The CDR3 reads CASTRGDYGYTF. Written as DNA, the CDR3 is TGTGCCAGCACCCGGGGCGACTATGGCTACACCTTC.

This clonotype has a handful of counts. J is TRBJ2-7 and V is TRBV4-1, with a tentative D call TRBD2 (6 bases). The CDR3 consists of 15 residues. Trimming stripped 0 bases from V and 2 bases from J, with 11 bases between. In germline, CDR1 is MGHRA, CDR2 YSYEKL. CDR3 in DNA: TGCGCCAGCAGCCAAGATTGGGGAGGAACCTACGAGCAGTACTTC. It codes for CASSQDWGGTYEQYF.

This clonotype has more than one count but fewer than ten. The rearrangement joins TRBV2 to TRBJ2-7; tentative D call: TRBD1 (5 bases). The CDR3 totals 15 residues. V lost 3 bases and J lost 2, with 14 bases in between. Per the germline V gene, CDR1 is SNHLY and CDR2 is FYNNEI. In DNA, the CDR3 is TGTGCCAGCAGTGAGTCGGCAGGGATTCCCTACGAGCAGTACTTC. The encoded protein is CASSESAGIPYEQYF.

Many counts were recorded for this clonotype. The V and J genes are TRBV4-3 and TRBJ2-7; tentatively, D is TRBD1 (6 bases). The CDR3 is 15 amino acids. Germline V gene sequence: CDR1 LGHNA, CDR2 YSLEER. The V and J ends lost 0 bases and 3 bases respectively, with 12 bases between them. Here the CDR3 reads CASSQDNTGNYEQYF. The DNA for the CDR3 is TGCGCCAGCAGCCAAGATAACACAGGGAACTACGAGCAGTACTTC.

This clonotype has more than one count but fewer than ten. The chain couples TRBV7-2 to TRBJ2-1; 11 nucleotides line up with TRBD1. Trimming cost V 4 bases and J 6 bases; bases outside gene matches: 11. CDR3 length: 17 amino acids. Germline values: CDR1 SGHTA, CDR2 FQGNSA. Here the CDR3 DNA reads TGTGCCAGCAGCTCCCGCCAAGGACAGGGGGCGCGCAATGAGCAGTTCTTC. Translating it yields CASSSRQGQGARNEQFF.

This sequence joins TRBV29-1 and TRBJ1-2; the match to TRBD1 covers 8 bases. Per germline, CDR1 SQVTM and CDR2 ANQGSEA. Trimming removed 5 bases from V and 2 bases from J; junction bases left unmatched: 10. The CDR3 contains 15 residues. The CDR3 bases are TGCAGCGTTAACGACAGGGGAAATCGAAACTATGGCTACACCTTC. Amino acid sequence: CSVNDRGNRNYGYTF.

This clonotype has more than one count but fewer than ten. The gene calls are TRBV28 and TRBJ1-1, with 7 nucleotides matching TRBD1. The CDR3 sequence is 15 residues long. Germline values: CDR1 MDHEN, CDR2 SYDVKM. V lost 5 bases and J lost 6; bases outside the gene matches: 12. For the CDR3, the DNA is TGTGCCAGCAGTGAATCGGGACAGAAAGGGCCTGAAGCTTTCTTT. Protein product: CASSESGQKGPEAFF.

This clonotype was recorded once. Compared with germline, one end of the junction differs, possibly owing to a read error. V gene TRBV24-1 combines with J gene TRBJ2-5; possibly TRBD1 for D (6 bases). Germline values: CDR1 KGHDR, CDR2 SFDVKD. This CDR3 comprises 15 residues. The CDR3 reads CAASDTTGFQETQYF. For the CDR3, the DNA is TGTGCCGCCAGTGATACGACAGGTTTCCAAGAGACCCAGTACTTC.

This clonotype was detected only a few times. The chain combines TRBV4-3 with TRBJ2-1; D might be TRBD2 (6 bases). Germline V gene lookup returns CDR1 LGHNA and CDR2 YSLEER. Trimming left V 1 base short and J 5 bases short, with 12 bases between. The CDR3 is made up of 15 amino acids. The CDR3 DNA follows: TGCGCCAGCAGCCAAGGTGCGGGACCCAACAATGAGCAGTTCTTC. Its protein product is CASSQGAGPNNEQFF.

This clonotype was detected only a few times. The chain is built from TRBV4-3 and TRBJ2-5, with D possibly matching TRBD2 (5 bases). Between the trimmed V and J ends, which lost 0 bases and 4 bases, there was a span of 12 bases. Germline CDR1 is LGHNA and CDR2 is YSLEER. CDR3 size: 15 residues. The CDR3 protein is CASSQDPVGRETQYF. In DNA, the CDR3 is TGCGCCAGCAGCCAAGATCCGGTAGGGAGAGAGACCCAGTACTTC.

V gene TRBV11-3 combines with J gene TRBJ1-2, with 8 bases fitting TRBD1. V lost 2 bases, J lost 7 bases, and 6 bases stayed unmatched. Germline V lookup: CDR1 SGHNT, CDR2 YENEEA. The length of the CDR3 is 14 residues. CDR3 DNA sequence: TGTGCCAGCAGCTTACAGGGGGCATCGGGTGGCTACACCTTC. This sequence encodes CASSLQGASGGYTF.

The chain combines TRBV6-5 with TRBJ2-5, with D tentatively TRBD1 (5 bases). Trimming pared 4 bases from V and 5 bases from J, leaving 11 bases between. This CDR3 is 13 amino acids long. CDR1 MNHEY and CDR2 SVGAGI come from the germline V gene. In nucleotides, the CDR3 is TGTGCCAGCAGTTTAAGGGGCCGGGAGACCCAGTACTTC. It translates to CASSLRGRETQYF.

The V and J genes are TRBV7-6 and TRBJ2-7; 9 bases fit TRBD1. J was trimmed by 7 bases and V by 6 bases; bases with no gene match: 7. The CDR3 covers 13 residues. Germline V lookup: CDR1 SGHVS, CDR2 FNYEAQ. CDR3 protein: CASSTGQGREQYF. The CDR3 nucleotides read TGTGCCAGCAGTACGGGACAGGGAAGAGAGCAGTACTTC.

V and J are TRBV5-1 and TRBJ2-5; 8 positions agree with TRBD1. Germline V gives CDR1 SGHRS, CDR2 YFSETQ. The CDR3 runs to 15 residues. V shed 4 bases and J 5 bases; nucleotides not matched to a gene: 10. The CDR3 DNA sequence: TGCGCCAGCAGCACACAGGGGGGACCGTACGAGACCCAGTACTTC. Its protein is CASSTQGGPYETQYF.

The CDR3 region has the DNA TGTGCCAGCAGCTCCCAGCGGGGGGTAGACAATGAGCAGTTCTTC. It encodes CASSSQRGVDNEQFF. The chain is built from TRBV6-5 and TRBJ2-1; 9 bases match TRBD2. V trimming: 6 bases; J trimming: 5 bases; junction bases outside the gene matches: 8. Looked up from germline, CDR1 is MNHEY and CDR2 is SVGAGI. This CDR3 has 15 amino acids.

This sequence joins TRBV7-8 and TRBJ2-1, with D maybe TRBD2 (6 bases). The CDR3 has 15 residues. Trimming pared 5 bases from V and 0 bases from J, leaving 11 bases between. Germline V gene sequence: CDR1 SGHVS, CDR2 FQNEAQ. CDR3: CASSHRRGSYNEQFF. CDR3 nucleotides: TGTGCCAGCAGCCACAGGAGGGGCTCCTACAATGAGCAGTTCTTC. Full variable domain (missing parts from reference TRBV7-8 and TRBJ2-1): GAGVSQSPRYKVAKRGQDVALRCDPISGHVSLFWYQQALGQGPEFLTYFQNEAQLDKSGLPSDRFFAERPEGSVSTLKIQRTQQEDSAVYLCASSHRRGSYNEQFFGPGTRLTVL.

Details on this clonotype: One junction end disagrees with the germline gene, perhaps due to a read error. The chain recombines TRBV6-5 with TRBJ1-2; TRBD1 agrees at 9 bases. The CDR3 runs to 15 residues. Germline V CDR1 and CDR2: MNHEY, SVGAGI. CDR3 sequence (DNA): TGTGCCGGCAGCACTGGGACAGGGATAGGTTATGGCTACACCTTC. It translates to CAGSTGTGIGYGYTF.

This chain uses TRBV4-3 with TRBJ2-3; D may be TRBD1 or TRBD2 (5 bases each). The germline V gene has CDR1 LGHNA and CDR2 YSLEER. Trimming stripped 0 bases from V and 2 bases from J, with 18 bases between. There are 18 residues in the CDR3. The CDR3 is CASSQEKSGTYSTDTQYF. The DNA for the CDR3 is TGCGCCAGCAGCCAAGAGAAGTCTGGGACCTATTCCACAGATACGCAGTATTTT.

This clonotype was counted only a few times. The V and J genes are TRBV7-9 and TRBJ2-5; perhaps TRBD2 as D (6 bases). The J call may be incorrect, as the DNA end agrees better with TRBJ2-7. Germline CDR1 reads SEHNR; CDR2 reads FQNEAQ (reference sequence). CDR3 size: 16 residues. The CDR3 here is CASSTAGQGVVYEQYF. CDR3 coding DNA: TGTGCCAGCAGCACAGCGGGCCAGGGAGTCGTGTACGAGCAGTACTTC.

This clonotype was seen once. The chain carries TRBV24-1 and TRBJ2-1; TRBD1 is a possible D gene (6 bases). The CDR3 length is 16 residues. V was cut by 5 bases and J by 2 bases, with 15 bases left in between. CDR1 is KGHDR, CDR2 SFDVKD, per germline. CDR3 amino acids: CATSVPTGETYNEQFF. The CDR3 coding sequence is TGTGCCACCAGTGTCCCGACAGGCGAAACCTACAATGAGCAGTTCTTC.

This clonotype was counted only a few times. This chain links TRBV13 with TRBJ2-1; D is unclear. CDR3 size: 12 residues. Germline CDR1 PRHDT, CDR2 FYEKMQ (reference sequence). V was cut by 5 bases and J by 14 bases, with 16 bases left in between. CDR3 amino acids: CASSPTLTSEFF. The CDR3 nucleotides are TGTGCCAGCAGCCCGACCTTAACCTCTGAGTTCTTC.

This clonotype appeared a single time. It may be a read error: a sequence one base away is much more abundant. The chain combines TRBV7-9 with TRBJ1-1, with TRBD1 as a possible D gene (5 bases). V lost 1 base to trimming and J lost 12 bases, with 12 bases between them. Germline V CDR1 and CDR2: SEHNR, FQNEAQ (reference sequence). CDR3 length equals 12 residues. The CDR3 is CASSLVGGETFF. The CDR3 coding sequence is TGTGCCAGCAGCTTAGTCGGAGGGGAAACTTTCTTT.

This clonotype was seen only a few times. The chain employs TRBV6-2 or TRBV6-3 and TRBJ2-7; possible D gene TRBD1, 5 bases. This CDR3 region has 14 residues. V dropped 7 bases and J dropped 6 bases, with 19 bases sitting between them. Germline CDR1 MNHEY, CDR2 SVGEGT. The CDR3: CASNKGQVPSEQYF. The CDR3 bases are TGTGCCAGCAATAAGGGGCAGGTTCCTTCCGAGCAGTACTTC.

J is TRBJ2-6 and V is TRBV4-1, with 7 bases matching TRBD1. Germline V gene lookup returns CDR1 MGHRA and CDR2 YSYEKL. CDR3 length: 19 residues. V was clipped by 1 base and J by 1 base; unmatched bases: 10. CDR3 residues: CASSQAEDREISGANVLTF. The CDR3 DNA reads TGCGCCAGCAGCCAAGCGGAAGACAGGGAAATTTCTGGGGCCAACGTCCTGACTTTC.

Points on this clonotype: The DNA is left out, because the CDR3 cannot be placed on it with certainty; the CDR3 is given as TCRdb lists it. The chain's CDR3 is CSVVYFLEKTDTQYF. The genes are TRBV29-1 and TRBJ2-3. 15 amino acids form the CDR3, both terminal residues included. Germline V gene lookup returns CDR1 SQVTM and CDR2 ANQGSEA.

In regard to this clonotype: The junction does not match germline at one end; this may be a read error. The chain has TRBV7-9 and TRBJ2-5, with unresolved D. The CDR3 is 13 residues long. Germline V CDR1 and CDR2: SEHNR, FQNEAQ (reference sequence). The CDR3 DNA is TGCGCCAGCAGCTCGGGTGTCAAGGGGACCCAGTACTTC. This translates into CASSSGVKGTQYF.

CDR3 DNA: TGCGCCAGCAGCTCCTGGACAGAGGCAAATTCACCCCTCCACTTT. Its translation is CASSSWTEANSPLHF. V gene TRBV4-1 combines with J gene TRBJ1-6, with D tentatively TRBD1 (6 bases). Germline lookup yields CDR1 MGHRA and CDR2 YSYEKL. The CDR3 spans 15 residues. V was cut by 5 bases and J by 7 bases, with 15 bases left in between.

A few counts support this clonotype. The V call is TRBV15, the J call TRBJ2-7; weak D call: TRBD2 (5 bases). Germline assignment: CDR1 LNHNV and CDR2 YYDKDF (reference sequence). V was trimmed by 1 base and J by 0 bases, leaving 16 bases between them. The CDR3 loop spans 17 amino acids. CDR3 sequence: CATSRGRGLSNSYEQYF. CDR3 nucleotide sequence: TGTGCCACCAGCAGAGGTCGAGGACTGTCTAACTCCTACGAGCAGTACTTC. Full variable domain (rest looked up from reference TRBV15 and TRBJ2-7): DAMVIQNPRYQVTQFGKPVTLSCSQTLNHNVMYWYQQKSSQAPKLLFHYYDKDFNNEADTPDNFQSRRPNTSFCFLDIRSPGLGDTAMYLCATSRGRGLSNSYEQYFGPGTRLTVT.

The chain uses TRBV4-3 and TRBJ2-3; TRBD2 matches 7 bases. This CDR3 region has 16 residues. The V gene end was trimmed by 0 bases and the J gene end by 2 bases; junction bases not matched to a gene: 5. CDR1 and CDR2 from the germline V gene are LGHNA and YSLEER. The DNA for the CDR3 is TGCGCCAGCAGCCAAGATCGGGGGGTGTTCACAGATACGCAGTATTTT. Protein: CASSQDRGVFTDTQYF.

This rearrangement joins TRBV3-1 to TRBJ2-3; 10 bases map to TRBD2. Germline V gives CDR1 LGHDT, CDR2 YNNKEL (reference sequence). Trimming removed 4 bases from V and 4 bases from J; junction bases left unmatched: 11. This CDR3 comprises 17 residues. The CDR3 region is CASSPLGAGGRADTQYF. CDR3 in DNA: TGTGCCAGCAGCCCCCTTGGAGCGGGGGGGCGGGCAGATACGCAGTATTTT.

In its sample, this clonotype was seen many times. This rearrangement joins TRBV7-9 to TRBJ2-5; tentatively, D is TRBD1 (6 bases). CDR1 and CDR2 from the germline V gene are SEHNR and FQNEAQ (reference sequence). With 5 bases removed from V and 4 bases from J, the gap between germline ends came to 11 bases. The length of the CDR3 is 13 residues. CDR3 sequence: CASSPRGPETQYF. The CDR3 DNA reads TGTGCCAGCAGCCCCAGGGGCCCAGAGACCCAGTACTTC.